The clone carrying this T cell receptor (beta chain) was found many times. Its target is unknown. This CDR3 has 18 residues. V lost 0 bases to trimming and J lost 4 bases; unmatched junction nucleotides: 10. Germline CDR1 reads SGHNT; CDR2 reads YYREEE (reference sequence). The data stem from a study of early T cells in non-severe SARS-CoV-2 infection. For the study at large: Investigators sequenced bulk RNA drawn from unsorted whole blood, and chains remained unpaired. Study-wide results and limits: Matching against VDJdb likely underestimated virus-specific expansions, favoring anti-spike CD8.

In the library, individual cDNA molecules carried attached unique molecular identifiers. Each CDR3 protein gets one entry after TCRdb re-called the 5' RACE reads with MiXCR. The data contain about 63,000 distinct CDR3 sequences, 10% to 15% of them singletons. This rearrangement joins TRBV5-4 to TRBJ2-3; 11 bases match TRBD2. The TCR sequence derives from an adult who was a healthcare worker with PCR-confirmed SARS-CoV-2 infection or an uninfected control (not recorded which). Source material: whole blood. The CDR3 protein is CASSLVGSGGAGADTQYF. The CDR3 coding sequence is TGTGCCAGCAGCTTGGTTGGTAGCGGGGGGGCCGGCGCAGATACGCAGTATTTT.